The TCR beta chain under discussion was sequenced for a study of OX40 agonist ivuxolimab in advanced cancers. Looking at the study overall: Three patients had partial responses: one hepatocellular carcinoma, two cutaneous melanoma.

The data were produced by immunoSEQ multiplex PCR, yet TCRdb's version contains in-frame clones alone and is incomplete. Of roughly 13,000 clones in the sample, about 70% were seen once. The CDR3 contains 16 residues. Between the trimmed V and J ends, which lost 0 bases and 4 bases, there was a span of 15 bases. The germline gives CDR1 LGHNA, CDR2 YSLEER. This clone counts as large. V and J are TRBV4-3 and TRBJ1-2; possibly TRBD1 for D (5 bases). The receptor was isolated from an adult with an advanced solid tumor such as melanoma, head and neck, liver or kidney cancer. The sequencing used CD4+ or CD8+ T cells sorted from blood, collected in a trial of the OX40 agonist ivuxolimab. The CDR3 spells CASSQEPVGGSYGYTF. In DNA, the CDR3 is TGCGCCAGCAGCCAAGAGCCCGTCGGGGGGAGCTATGGCTACACCTTC.